Given below is one T cell receptor (beta chain) in context. Its antigen remains unidentified. No base quality information exists; no much larger clone differs at one position. These data are taken from a study of T cells after somatic rescue of genetic block (dated by TCRdb to 2020 to 2021). Regarding the study in general: The study assessed how robust, over the long term, a T-cell system was when the system had developed through somatic rescue of a genetic block in T-cell development.

The method was the immunoSEQ multiplex PCR assay. TCRdb's version of the immuneACCESS table is confined to in-frame rearrangements and falls short of the full clone set. An unresolved V gene accounts for under half of the shortfall where checked; the remainder is of unknown origin. Present in this sample are tens of thousands of clones, 90% to 97% of which were seen just once. The ten biggest clones cover roughly 0.077% of the sample. The CDR3 spans 14 residues, from the cysteine through the phenylalanine. Here the CDR3 DNA is all that survives: 42 bases in frame from base 1. V and J lose 0 bases and 3 bases, and a span of 9 bases separates them. The germline V gene specifies LGHNT as CDR1 and FRNRAP as CDR2.

The clonotype originates from a child younger than two. Sequencing was carried out using peripheral blood mononuclear cells (PBMCs). The chain was built from TRBV12-5 and TRBJ2-7; confidence is insufficient to name the D gene. The nucleotide sequence reads TGTGCTAGTGGTTTGGTGAACTCCTACTACGAGCAGTACTTC. The encoded protein is CASGLVNSYYEQYF.